This T cell receptor (beta chain) stems from a study of shared clonotypes between healthy human individuals (dated by TCRdb to 2018 to 2021). For the wider study: The cohort comprised a couple of women and a few men aged 18 to 49 years. For each donor, CD4 naive and CD4 memory were each run on three plates, CD8 naive on two plates, and CD8 memory on one plate. The study deeply sequenced blood TCR repertoires of five healthy adults to estimate repertoire size and the extent of clonotype sharing between individuals. Libraries were prepared and TCR repertoires were sequenced by different laboratories using diverse techniques, in order to increase sequencing depth and limit assay-specific biases. Between about 0.9 and 10 billion PBMCs per donor were obtained by leukapheresis.

Donors were healthy HIV-negative adults with no recently reported acute infections or vaccinations. All donors were Caucasian adults living in Nashville, Tennessee, USA. CD4+ T cells were enriched by magnetic negative selection; naive cells were then positively selected on CD45RA, and the negative fraction formed the memory subset. Blood was collected by leukapheresis, and PBMCs were isolated by Ficoll-Histopaque density gradient centrifugation and then cryopreserved in liquid nitrogen vapor phase. Analytical flow cytometry was used to check the purity and quantity of every magnetically sorted T cell population. Each sorted fraction had its genomic DNA isolated and then quantified by UV absorbance on a Nanodrop 2000c. A remark on this clone: Its antigen specificity is not known. No base qualities exist here, and no much larger clone lies one base off it.

Using the deep immunoSEQ assay, multiplex PCR amplified TCR CDR3 regions from genomic DNA. Extracted genomic DNA from each cell subset was distributed evenly across all wells of several immunoSEQ 96-well plates, and each plate was treated as a replicate. For sorted subsets, each replicate PCR was loaded with about 0.2 ug genomic DNA, equivalent to roughly 30,000 T cell genomes. Purified libraries were measured with a Qubit 3.0 fluorometer, size-checked on a Bioanalyzer 2100, and measured again with the KAPA Library Quantification kit. Every immunoSEQ 96-well plate was sequenced on a separate single-read 150-cycle Illumina NextSeq 550 flow cell. Under the source paper's analysis protocol: Because the immunoSEQ output included only junctional sequences and no quality scores, the filtering could not be the same as the filtering used for full-length reads. To assign V/J genes and CDR3, sequences were annotated using PyIR, a Python wrapper for IgBLAST v1.9, with IMGT germline references. Reads were removed for weak V/J assignments (E-value above 1e-6), missing CDR3, stop codons, out-of-frame junctions, or ambiguous translated residues. V3J clonotypes were defined as sequences sharing the same inferred V gene, J gene, and CDR3 amino acid sequence. Percentage overlap between repertoires was calculated by dividing the number of shared unique clonotypes by the size of the smaller repertoire. Richness of each repertoire was evaluated using RTK rarefaction, the Chao1 estimator, and Recon v2.1 estimates of unobserved clonotypes. OLGA was used to compute generation probabilities for all TCRbeta clonotypes that the gDNA method yielded from a handful of donors. Entries here come from immuneACCESS through TCRdb and include only in-frame sequences with V and J called. Some clones fail to appear in such tables; in the studies checked, an unresolved V gene covers under half of the shortfall, and the cause of the remainder is unknown. That table is the source of V, J and clone size, and D and trimming were worked out from the DNA. The sample has 950,000 to 1,100,000 clones on record, about 80% of them singletons. The ten largest clonotypes hold around 1.5% of the sample.

The full study reports these points: Naive subsets generally had larger estimated clonotype richness than memory subsets. Sharing across several donors was observed for about 5% of naive CD4, around 3.5% of naive CD8, 2% to 2.5% of memory CD4, and roughly 0.4% of memory CD8 clonotypes. Pairwise subsampling indicated that sequencing depth was expected to affect the degree of clonotype sharing among donors. The small number of donors limited the genetic and exposure-history diversity represented. Incomplete sequencing was indicated by rarefaction of sorted-subset datasets, despite the large sequencing depth. Only blood was sampled, and tissue TCR repertoires likely differ from those in blood. Clonotypes shared by all four sorted-subset donors showed higher generation probabilities than non-shared clonotypes.

This clonotype was sampled from a man aged 18 to 35 in good health. Sample: memory CD4+ T cells sorted from blood. Reading the label with the study, this specimen's cell subset or site is: CD45RA-negative fraction.

The CDR3 is CASSAGGQSAYGYTF. The bases are TGTGCCAGCAGTGCCGGGGGACAGTCCGCCTATGGCTACACCTTC. The sequence is built from TRBV6-4 and TRBJ1-2; the junction holds 7 bases that match TRBD1. For CDR1 and CDR2, the germline V gene lists MRHNA and SNTAGT. Reading from cysteine to phenylalanine, the CDR3 counts 15 amino acids. The CDR3 DNA has 45 bases and is translated from base 1. V and J are trimmed by 4 bases and 4 bases, and the gene matches miss 9 bases of the junction.